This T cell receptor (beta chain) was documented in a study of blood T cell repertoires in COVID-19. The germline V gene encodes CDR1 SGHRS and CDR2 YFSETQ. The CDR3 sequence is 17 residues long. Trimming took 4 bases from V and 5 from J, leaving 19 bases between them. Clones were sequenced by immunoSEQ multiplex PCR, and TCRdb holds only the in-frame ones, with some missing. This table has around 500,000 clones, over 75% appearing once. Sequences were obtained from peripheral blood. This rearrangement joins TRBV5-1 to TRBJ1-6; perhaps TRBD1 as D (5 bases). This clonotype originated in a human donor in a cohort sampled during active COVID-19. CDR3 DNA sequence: TGCGCCAGCAGCCTTCAGGGTGAGGGCGGGGATAATTCACCCCTCCACTTT. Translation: CASSLQGEGGDNSPLHF.